A selection of T cell receptor beta chains follows, all from one sample in a study of brain T cells in children with intractable seizures. Method: immunoSEQ multiplex PCR; TCRdb's copy keeps in-frame clones and lacks some. The sample holds tens of thousands of clones; 90% to 95% are singletons and the top ten take around 25%. This material consisted of peripheral blood, taken at surgery. These receptors were obtained from a girl aged 2-10 years with Rasmussen encephalitis and intractable seizures. CDR3s include the opening cysteine and the closing phenylalanine or tryptophan. D genes are given only for firm matches. Size values are once, few and many counts, or a class for expanded clones, and some rows have none.

j_gene: TRBJ1-4; d_gene: TRBD1; v_gene: TRBV19; abundance: -; CDR3aa: CASKNRGQATNEKLFF; CDR3nt: TGTGCCAGTAAAAACAGGGGGCAGGCAACTAATGAAAAACTGTTTTTT
j_gene: TRBJ1-2; d_gene: -; v_gene: TRBV27; abundance: -; CDR3aa: CASSFSQSYGYTF; CDR3nt: TGTGCCAGCAGTTTCTCACAGTCCTATGGCTACACCTTC
j_gene: TRBJ1-1; d_gene: -; v_gene: TRBV6-5; abundance: -; CDR3aa: CASSYVGGNTEAFF; CDR3nt: TGTGCCAGCAGTTATGTGGGGGGAAACACTGAAGCTTTCTTT
j_gene: TRBJ1-3; d_gene: -; v_gene: TRBV7-9; abundance: -; CDR3aa: CASSSRRGTGNTIYF; CDR3nt: TGTGCCAGCAGCTCACGTAGGGGAACTGGAAACACCATATATTTT
j_gene: TRBJ2-2; d_gene: TRBD2; v_gene: TRBV4-1; abundance: -; CDR3aa: CASSQDPSGANTGELFF; CDR3nt: TGCGCCAGCAGCCAAGATCCTAGCGGGGCGAACACCGGGGAGCTGTTTTTT
j_gene: TRBJ2-7; d_gene: -; v_gene: TRBV2; abundance: -; CDR3aa: CASIAYEQYF; CDR3nt: TGTGCCAGCATTGCCTACGAGCAGTACTTC
j_gene: TRBJ2-5; d_gene: TRBD2; v_gene: TRBV5-6; abundance: -; CDR3aa: CASSLKLLTSGGEETQYF; CDR3nt: TGTGCCAGCAGCTTAAAGTTGCTGACTAGCGGGGGAGAAGAGACCCAGTACTTC
j_gene: TRBJ2-6; d_gene: TRBD1; v_gene: TRBV6-2/TRBV6-3; abundance: -; CDR3aa: CASSQYSLTGVSGANVLTF; CDR3nt: TGTGCCAGCAGTCAGTACTCATTGACAGGGGTCTCTGGGGCCAACGTCCTGACTTTC
j_gene: TRBJ1-6; d_gene: TRBD1; v_gene: TRBV30; abundance: -; CDR3aa: CAWSTRTGGSPLHF; CDR3nt: TGTGCCTGGTCTACCCGGACAGGGGGTTCACCCCTCCACTTT
j_gene: TRBJ2-1; d_gene: -; v_gene: TRBV11-3; abundance: -; CDR3aa: CASSLILRRTNEQFF; CDR3nt: TGTGCCAGCAGCTTAATTCTGCGGCGGACAAATGAGCAGTTCTTC
j_gene: TRBJ2-7; d_gene: -; v_gene: TRBV6-1; abundance: -; CDR3aa: CASSERSAGSYEQYF; CDR3nt: TGTGCCAGCAGTGAAAGGTCGGCCGGATCCTACGAGCAGTACTTC
j_gene: TRBJ1-6; d_gene: -; v_gene: TRBV7-9; abundance: -; CDR3aa: CASSKDGRDNSPLHF; CDR3nt: TGTGCCAGCAGCAAGGACGGGAGGGATAATTCACCCCTCCACTTT
j_gene: TRBJ1-5; d_gene: -; v_gene: TRBV19; abundance: once; CDR3aa: CACQTVASNQPQHF; CDR3nt: TGTGCCTGCCAGACCGTTGCGAGCAATCAGCCCCAGCATTTT
j_gene: TRBJ1-4; d_gene: -; v_gene: TRBV7-6; abundance: -; CDR3aa: CASSPGTESLDEKLFF; CDR3nt: TGTGCCAGCAGCCCCGGGACTGAGTCCTTAGATGAAAAACTGTTTTTT
j_gene: TRBJ1-2; d_gene: -; v_gene: TRBV9; abundance: -; CDR3aa: CASGGNPQKDHGYTF; CDR3nt: TGTGCCAGCGGAGGCAACCCTCAAAAGGATCATGGCTACACCTTC
j_gene: TRBJ1-4; d_gene: -; v_gene: TRBV5-4; abundance: -; CDR3aa: CASSLNRANEKLFF; CDR3nt: TGTGCCAGCAGCTTGAACAGGGCTAATGAAAAACTGTTTTTT
j_gene: TRBJ2-5; d_gene: -; v_gene: TRBV7-9; abundance: -; CDR3aa: CASSFDGLDWETQYF; CDR3nt: TGTGCCAGCAGCTTTGATGGGCTGGATTGGGAGACCCAGTACTTC
j_gene: TRBJ2-1; d_gene: -; v_gene: TRBV7-9; abundance: -; CDR3aa: CASSSAGVAYNEQFF; CDR3nt: TGTGCCAGCAGCTCCGCAGGGGTCGCCTACAATGAGCAGTTCTTC
j_gene: TRBJ2-2; d_gene: -; v_gene: TRBV9; abundance: -; CDR3aa: CASSVVAGELFF; CDR3nt: TGTGCCAGCAGCGTAGTAGCCGGGGAGCTGTTTTTT
j_gene: TRBJ1-1; d_gene: -; v_gene: TRBV30; abundance: -; CDR3aa: CAWSPGALPEAFF; CDR3nt: TGTGCCTGGAGCCCGGGAGCCCTCCCTGAAGCTTTCTTT
j_gene: TRBJ2-7; d_gene: -; v_gene: TRBV2; abundance: -; CDR3aa: CASSPPQGYEQYF; CDR3nt: TGTGCCAGCAGTCCCCCCCAGGGGTACGAGCAGTACTTC
j_gene: TRBJ1-1; d_gene: TRBD1; v_gene: TRBV3-1/TRBV3-2; abundance: -; CDR3aa: CASSQDGRGLANTEAFF; CDR3nt: TGTGCCAGCAGCCAAGATGGCAGGGGGCTAGCGAACACTGAAGCTTTCTTT